The 30 T cell receptor beta chains reported below all come from one sample, sequenced in a study of blood T cell repertoires in COVID-19. TCRdb keeps only in-frame clones here, not all; method: immunoSEQ multiplex PCR. The sample contains around 140,000 clones, 80% of which appear only once. Sequencing was performed on peripheral blood. The receptors derive from a man aged 70 or older who had recovered from COVID-19.

A single count supports this clone. The chain employs TRBV6-5 and TRBJ1-2, with a weak D call TRBD1 (6 bases). The CDR3 consists of 15 residues. Germline loops: CDR1 MNHEY, CDR2 SVGAGI. Deletions cut 7 bases from V and 0 bases from J, with 15 bases between. The CDR3 loop is CASNPGQGANYGYTF. The CDR3 nucleotides read TGTGCCAGCAATCCGGGACAAGGAGCTAACTATGGCTACACCTTC.

The gene calls are TRBV5-8 and TRBJ1-1; 12 nucleotides match TRBD1. After removal of 5 bases from V and 6 bases from J, the junction contained 8 bases not matched to a gene. Germline V lookup: CDR1 SGHTS, CDR2 YDEGEE. This CDR3 comprises 15 residues. Written as DNA, the CDR3 is TGTGCCAGCAGGTCGCCGGGACAGGGGGCGCCTGAAGCTTTCTTT. Its protein is CASRSPGQGAPEAFF.

This clone was counted only a few times. The chain joins TRBV12-3 or TRBV12-4 to TRBJ2-1; a weak D match, TRBD2 (6 bases). The CDR3 runs to 12 residues. V gave up 6 bases and J gave up 5 bases, with 8 bases separating them. CDR3 residues: CASSRGDNEQFF. In nucleotides, the CDR3 is TGTGCCAGCAGCCGCGGGGACAATGAGCAGTTCTTC.

The chain has TRBV28 and TRBJ1-6, with 7 bases matching TRBD1. Germline V CDR1 and CDR2: MDHEN, SYDVKM. V lost 9 bases, J lost 4 bases, and 3 bases stayed unmatched. CDR3 length: 13 residues. This CDR3 is CASHRGYNSPLHF. CDR3 nucleotides: TGTGCCAGTCACAGGGGTTATAATTCACCCCTCCACTTT.

This chain uses TRBV29-1 with TRBJ1-2, with 8 bases lining up with TRBD1. The CDR3 spans 15 residues. J lost 5 bases, V lost 4 bases, and 12 bases had no gene match. Germline V gene data show CDR1 as SQVTM and CDR2 as ANQGSEA. CDR3 protein: CSVVGGTGLSYGYTF. The DNA for the CDR3 is TGCAGCGTTGTAGGGGGGACAGGCCTCTCTTATGGCTACACCTTC.

The chain combines TRBV6-1 with TRBJ1-5; 7 nucleotides line up with TRBD1. J lost 0 bases, V lost 4 bases, and 6 bases had no gene match. Germline CDR1 MNHNS, CDR2 SASEGT. There are 16 residues in the CDR3. In DNA, the CDR3 is TGTGCCAGCAGTGCGGGACAGCCCTATAGCAATCAGCCCCAGCATTTT. It translates to CASSAGQPYSNQPQHF.

The chain is built from TRBV6-5 and TRBJ2-7, with 7 bases aligning to TRBD1. With V trimmed by 8 bases and J by 0 bases, 7 bases remained unmatched. This CDR3 is built from 14 residues. Germline CDR1 is MNHEY and CDR2 is SVGAGI. This CDR3 reads CASETSGGSYEQYF. In DNA, the CDR3 is TGTGCCAGCGAAACGTCAGGGGGCTCCTACGAGCAGTACTTC.

The J gene is TRBJ1-2, the V gene TRBV27, with D perhaps TRBD1 (6 bases). The CDR3 totals 13 residues. Trimming removed 1 base at V and 6 bases at J, with 9 bases between. The germline gives CDR1 MNHEY, CDR2 SMNVEV (reference sequence). The CDR3 loop is CASSLWAGDGYTF. The DNA for the CDR3 is TGTGCCAGCAGTTTATGGGCAGGGGATGGCTACACCTTC.

This clone appeared once. The chain is built from TRBV10-2 and TRBJ2-7; perhaps TRBD1 as D (6 bases). The germline V and J ends were trimmed by 2 bases and 7 bases, with 24 bases remaining between them. There are 17 residues in the CDR3. Germline-derived CDR1 and CDR2 are WSHSY and SAAADI. CDR3 amino acids: CASSEQSGQPYSGEQYF. The CDR3 DNA sequence: TGCGCCAGCAGTGAGCAGAGCGGACAGCCCTATTCGGGGGAGCAGTACTTC.

This clone is a singleton in its sample. This chain connects TRBV30 to TRBJ1-1; 7 positions agree with TRBD1. Germline CDR1 and CDR2: GTSNPN and SVGIG (reference sequence). This CDR3 comprises 12 residues. V was pared by 4 bases and J by 11 bases, with 10 bases of the junction left unmatched. DNA of the CDR3: TGTGCCTGGAACGTGGTAGGGGGCACCGCTTTCTTT. Amino acids: CAWNVVGGTAFF.

The rearrangement uses TRBV4-1 and TRBJ1-5; D might be TRBD1 (6 bases). The CDR3 has 15 residues. Trimming took 0 bases from V and 7 from J, leaving 13 bases between them. Germline V gives CDR1 MGHRA, CDR2 YSYEKL. The CDR3 region has the DNA TGCGCCAGCAGCCAAGATTTAAGCAGGGGCCAGCCCCAGCATTTT. This encodes CASSQDLSRGQPQHF.

The V call is TRBV7-9, the J call TRBJ2-3; TRBD2 agrees at 16 bases. The CDR3 totals 18 residues. Unmatched junction bases numbered 9, after V lost 5 bases and J lost 4 bases. Germline loops: CDR1 SEHNR, CDR2 FQNEAQ (reference sequence). In DNA form, the CDR3 reads TGTGCCAGCAGCCCTGGGACTAGCGGGAGGGCCAGCGCAGATACGCAGTATTTT. Residues: CASSPGTSGRASADTQYF.

The genes are TRBV9 and TRBJ2-3; TRBD1 might be the D (6 bases). V was trimmed by 0 bases and J by 6 bases, leaving 11 bases between them. This CDR3 spans 14 amino acids. Germline values: CDR1 SGDLS, CDR2 YYNGEE. DNA for the CDR3: TGTGCCAGCAGCGTAGGAGGGGGTGGGGATACGCAGTATTTT. Protein product: CASSVGGGGDTQYF.

This chain connects TRBV6-5 to TRBJ2-2, with D unresolved. This CDR3 region has 12 residues. Germline CDR1 is MNHEY and CDR2 is SVGAGI. Trimming took 4 bases from V and 6 from J, leaving 6 bases between them. The CDR3 bases are TGTGCCAGCAGTTCTCCCGCCGGGGAGCTGTTTTTT. It encodes CASSSPAGELFF.

This chain's CDR3 is CATSDGTGPHGYTF. The CDR3 DNA reads as TGTGCCACCAGTGATGGGACAGGCCCACATGGCTACACCTTC. The V gene is TRBV24-1, the J gene TRBJ1-2; TRBD1 matches 8 bases. The CDR3 is 14 amino acids. Germline CDR1 and CDR2: KGHDR and SFDVKD. With V trimmed by 3 bases and J by 6 bases, 5 bases remained unmatched.

J is TRBJ2-1 and V is TRBV6-2 or TRBV6-3; 10 nucleotides line up with TRBD2. The CDR3 is 16 amino acids. Per the germline V gene, CDR1 is MNHEY and CDR2 is SVGEGT. Trimming at V came to 0 bases and at J to 6 bases, leaving 5 bases not matched to a gene. The CDR3: CASSYSMGLAFNEQFF. DNA of the CDR3: TGTGCCAGCAGTTACTCGATGGGACTAGCGTTCAATGAGCAGTTCTTC.

This chain links TRBV7-9 with TRBJ2-5, with 7 nucleotides matching TRBD2. Germline V gene data show CDR1 as SEHNR and CDR2 as FQNEAQ (reference sequence). This CDR3 comprises 14 residues. V shed 4 bases, J shed 5 bases, and the junction held 7 bases outside the gene matches. The CDR3 sequence is CASSSGLGLETQYF. The CDR3 DNA reads TGTGCCAGCAGCTCTGGACTAGGTTTGGAGACCCAGTACTTC. Full variable domain (missing parts from reference TRBV7-9 and TRBJ2-5): DTGVSQNPRHKITKRGQNVTFRCDPISEHNRLYWYRQTLGQGPEFLTYFQNEAQLEKSRLLSDRFSAERPKGSFSTLEIQRTEQGDSAMYLCASSSGLGLETQYFGPGTRLLVL.

The chain combines TRBV9 with TRBJ2-1, with TRBD1 identical over 9 bases. Unmatched junction bases numbered 3, after V lost 4 bases and J lost 4 bases. The CDR3 totals 14 residues. Germline V gene sequence: CDR1 SGDLS, CDR2 YYNGEE. The CDR3 loop is CASSPGTGYNEQFF. The CDR3 region has the DNA TGTGCCAGCAGCCCCGGGACAGGGTACAATGAGCAGTTCTTC.

This chain joins TRBV5-1 and TRBJ1-6, with D perhaps TRBD1 (5 bases). V was pared by 1 base and J by 8 bases, with 16 bases between. CDR3 length equals 16 residues. Looked up from germline, CDR1 is SGHRS and CDR2 is YFSETQ. CDR3 nucleotides: TGCGCCAGCAGCTTGAGCCAGATCGGAGGGGATTCACCCCTCCACTTT. Amino acid sequence: CASSLSQIGGDSPLHF.

The chain has TRBV27 and TRBJ1-1; D unclear. Per germline, CDR1 MNHEY and CDR2 SMNVEV (reference sequence). Trimming removed 7 bases at V and 4 bases at J, with 16 bases between. There are 14 residues in the CDR3. The CDR3 spells CASKTNGEGTEAFF. In nucleotides, the CDR3 is TGTGCCAGCAAAACTAATGGGGAGGGCACTGAAGCTTTCTTT.

The chain joins TRBV7-9 to TRBJ2-2, with a possible D match to TRBD2 (5 bases). The germline V and J ends were trimmed by 4 bases and 4 bases, with 19 bases remaining between them. Looked up from germline, CDR1 is SEHNR and CDR2 is FQNEAQ (reference sequence). The CDR3 covers 17 residues. DNA of the CDR3: TGTGCCAGCAGCTCTAATCTAGGGAAGCGGAGCACCGGGGAGCTGTTTTTT. Translated, it gives CASSSNLGKRSTGELFF.

The chain has TRBV6-6 and TRBJ2-7; TRBD2 matches 9 bases. Germline-derived CDR1 and CDR2 are MNHNY and SVGAGI (reference sequence). V dropped 4 bases and J dropped 2; count of bases not matched to a gene: 6. The CDR3 spans 15 residues. CDR3 DNA sequence: TGTGCCAGCAGTTCATATAGCGGGGGTACCTACGAGCAGTACTTC. Its protein product is CASSSYSGGTYEQYF.

The chain couples TRBV9 to TRBJ2-1; possible D gene TRBD2, 5 bases. Germline V gene data show CDR1 as SGDLS and CDR2 as YYNGEE. The ends were cut back, 3 bases at V and 0 bases at J, with 10 bases in the middle. The CDR3 extends over 15 amino acids. This CDR3 reads CASSARRDSYNEQFF. The CDR3 region has the DNA TGTGCCAGCAGCGCACGTCGGGACTCCTACAATGAGCAGTTCTTC.

This clone counts as medium-sized. The chain has TRBV5-4 and TRBJ2-7; 8 nucleotides align to TRBD1. The CDR3 has 14 amino acids. Germline V gene lookup returns CDR1 SGHNT and CDR2 YYREEE (reference sequence). V gave up 1 base and J gave up 6 bases; unmatched junction bases: 6. In nucleotides, the CDR3 is TGTGCCAGCAGCTTGAATAAACAGGGGGGCGAGCAGTACTTC. This sequence encodes CASSLNKQGGEQYF.

V and J are TRBV4-3 and TRBJ2-1; 7 bases agree with TRBD1. Germline lookup yields CDR1 LGHNA and CDR2 YSLEER. This CDR3 is built from 15 residues. V trimming: 1 base; J trimming: 6 bases; junction bases outside the gene matches: 6. CDR3: CASSQAGQRSNEQFF. The CDR3 region has the DNA TGCGCCAGCAGCCAAGCGGGACAGCGTAGCAATGAGCAGTTCTTC.

The genes are TRBV4-1 and TRBJ1-5, with unresolved D. The CDR3 runs 14 residues. V lost 2 bases, J lost 2 bases, and 7 bases lay in between. Germline lookup yields CDR1 MGHRA and CDR2 YSYEKL. DNA of the CDR3: TGCGCCAGCAGCCAACCAACAGGCAATCAGCCCCAGCATTTT. Its translation: CASSQPTGNQPQHF.

The chain has TRBV5-1 and TRBJ2-1, with D perhaps matching TRBD2 (5 bases). The CDR3 sequence is 13 residues long. The V end lost 6 bases, the J end lost 0 bases, and 7 bases lay between the germline ends. Germline CDR1 and CDR2: SGHRS and YFSETQ. CDR3 nucleotide sequence: TGCGCCAGCAACGGACTCTCCTACAATGAGCAGTTCTTC. This encodes CASNGLSYNEQFF.

This clone was counted a single time. The chain recombines TRBV7-2 with TRBJ2-3, with TRBD1 identical over 11 bases. CDR1 is SGHTA, CDR2 FQGNSA, per germline. Germline trimming cut 4 bases from V and 5 bases from J; bases unmatched to any gene: 2. The CDR3 spans 14 residues. CDR3 in amino acids: CASSWDRGGDTQYF. The CDR3 nucleotides are TGTGCCAGCAGCTGGGACAGGGGGGGAGATACGCAGTATTTT.

The chain links TRBV7-2 to TRBJ2-5; 7 bases map to TRBD2. Losses at the gene ends were 0 bases for V and 4 bases for J; bases not matched to a gene: 5. Germline V gene data show CDR1 as SGHTA and CDR2 as FQGNSA. There are 15 residues in the CDR3. This chain's CDR3 is CASSLAGGPRETQYF. CDR3 sequence (DNA): TGTGCCAGCAGCTTAGCGGGAGGGCCGAGAGAGACCCAGTACTTC.

This chain joins TRBV25-1 and TRBJ1-6; 7 bases agree with TRBD1. This CDR3 is built from 15 residues. The V gene end was trimmed by 5 bases and the J gene end by 4 bases; junction bases not matched to a gene: 5. Germline CDR1 reads MGHDK; CDR2 reads SYGVNS. The CDR3, as DNA: TGTGCCAGCAGTTCATCGGGACAGTATAATTCACCCCTCCACTTT. Its translation is CASSSSGQYNSPLHF.